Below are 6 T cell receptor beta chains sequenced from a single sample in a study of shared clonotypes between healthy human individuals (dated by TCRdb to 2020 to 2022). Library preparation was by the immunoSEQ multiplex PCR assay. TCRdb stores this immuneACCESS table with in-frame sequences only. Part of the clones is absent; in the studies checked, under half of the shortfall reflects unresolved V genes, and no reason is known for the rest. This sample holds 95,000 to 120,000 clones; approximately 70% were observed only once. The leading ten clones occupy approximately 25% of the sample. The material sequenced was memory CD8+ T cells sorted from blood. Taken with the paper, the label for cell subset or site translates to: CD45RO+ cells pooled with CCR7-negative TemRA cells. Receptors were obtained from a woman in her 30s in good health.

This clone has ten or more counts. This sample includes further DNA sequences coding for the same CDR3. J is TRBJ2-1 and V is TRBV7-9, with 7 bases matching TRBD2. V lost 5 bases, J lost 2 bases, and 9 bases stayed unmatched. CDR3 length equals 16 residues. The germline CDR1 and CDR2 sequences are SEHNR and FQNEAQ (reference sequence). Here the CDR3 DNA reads TGTGCCAGCAGCCCGAGGGGCGGGAGCGCCTACAATGAGCAGTTCTTC. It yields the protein CASSPRGGSAYNEQFF.

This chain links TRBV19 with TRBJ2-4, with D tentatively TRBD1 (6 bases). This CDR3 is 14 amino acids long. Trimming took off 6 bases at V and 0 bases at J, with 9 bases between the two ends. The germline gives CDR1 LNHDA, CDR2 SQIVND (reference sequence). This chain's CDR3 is CASRDRLAKNIQYF. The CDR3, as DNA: TGTGCCAGTAGGGACAGACTAGCCAAAAACATTCAGTACTTC.

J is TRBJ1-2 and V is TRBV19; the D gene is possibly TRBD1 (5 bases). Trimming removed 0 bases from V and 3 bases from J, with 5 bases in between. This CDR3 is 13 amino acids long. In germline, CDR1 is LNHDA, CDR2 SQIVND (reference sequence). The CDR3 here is CASSIDRDYGYTF. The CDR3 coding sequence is TGTGCCAGTAGTATAGACAGGGACTATGGCTACACCTTC.

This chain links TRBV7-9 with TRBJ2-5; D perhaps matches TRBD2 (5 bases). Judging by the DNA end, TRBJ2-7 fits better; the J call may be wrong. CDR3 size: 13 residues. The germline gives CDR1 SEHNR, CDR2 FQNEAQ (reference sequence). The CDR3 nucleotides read TGTGCCAGCAGCGAATCCGGGGTCGACGAGCAGTACTTC. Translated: CASSESGVDEQYF.

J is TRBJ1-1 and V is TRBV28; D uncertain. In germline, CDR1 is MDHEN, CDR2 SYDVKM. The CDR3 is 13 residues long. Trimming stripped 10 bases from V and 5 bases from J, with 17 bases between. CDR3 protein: CATLGPQGTEAFF. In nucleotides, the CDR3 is TGTGCCACTTTGGGCCCTCAAGGGACTGAAGCTTTCTTT.

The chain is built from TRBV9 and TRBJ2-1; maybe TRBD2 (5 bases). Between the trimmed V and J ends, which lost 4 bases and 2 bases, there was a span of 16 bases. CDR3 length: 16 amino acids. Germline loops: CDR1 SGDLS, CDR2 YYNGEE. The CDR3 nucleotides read TGTGCCAGCAGCCAGAGGGAGAACAGAACCTACAATGAGCAGTTCTTC. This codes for CASSQRENRTYNEQFF.